This T cell receptor beta chain comes out of a study of post-analysis software for immune sequencing data. Overall study findings and caveats: TRBV5-6, TRBV5-1 and TRBV20-1 belonged to a set of five TRBV segments that were more frequent in patients than controls. When the samples were clustered directly with F measure, those that had been prepared in the same batch showed strong co-clustering. Diversity measured as normalized Chao1 was significantly lower in multiple sclerosis patients than in controls.

The V and J ends lost 4 bases and 3 bases respectively, with 14 bases between them. Germline-derived CDR1 and CDR2 are SGHRS and YFSETQ. This CDR3 spans 14 amino acids. Notes on this clonotype: No antigen is known for it.

The authors incorporated unique molecular identifiers into the TCR beta cDNA libraries. Out of roughly 0.95 to 10 million T cells, a few hundred thousand cDNA molecules were generated. TCRdb reprocessed the PCR reads via MiXCR and lists one record per CDR3 protein. This sample carries 750,000 to 900,000 distinct CDR3 sequences, 35% to 55% of them seen once, and the ten largest clones take 4.9%. The sample taken for sequencing was blood. This chain uses TRBV5-1 with TRBJ2-7; D gene unclear. The receptor was isolated from a girl aged 5-17 years with multiple sclerosis. The CDR3 DNA is TGCGCCAGCAGCGCAGCATCGGGCTTCTACGAGCAGTACTTC. Amino acids: CASSAASGFYEQYF.